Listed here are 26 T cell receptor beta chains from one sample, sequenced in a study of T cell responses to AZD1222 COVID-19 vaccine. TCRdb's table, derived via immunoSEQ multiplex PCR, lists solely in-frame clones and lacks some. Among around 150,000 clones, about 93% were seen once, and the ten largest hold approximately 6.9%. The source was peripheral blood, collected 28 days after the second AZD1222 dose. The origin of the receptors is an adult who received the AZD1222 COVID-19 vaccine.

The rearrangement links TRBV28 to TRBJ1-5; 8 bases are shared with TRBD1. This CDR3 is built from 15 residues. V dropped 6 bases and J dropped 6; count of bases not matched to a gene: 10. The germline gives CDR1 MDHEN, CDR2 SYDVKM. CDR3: CASRPQGRGPQPQHF. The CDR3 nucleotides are TGTGCCAGCAGGCCCCAGGGCAGGGGGCCTCAGCCCCAGCATTTT.

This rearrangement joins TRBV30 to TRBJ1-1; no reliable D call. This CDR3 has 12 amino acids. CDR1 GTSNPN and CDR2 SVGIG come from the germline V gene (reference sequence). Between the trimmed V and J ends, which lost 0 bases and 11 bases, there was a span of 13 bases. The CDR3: CAWSVTVLGAFF. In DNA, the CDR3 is TGTGCCTGGAGTGTAACGGTCTTAGGGGCTTTCTTT.

The CDR3: CAISELETQYF. DNA for the CDR3: TGTGCCATCAGTGAGTTAGAGACCCAGTACTTC. The rearrangement links TRBV10-3 to TRBJ2-5; D call uncertain. Germline-derived CDR1 and CDR2 are ENHRY and SYGVKD. This CDR3 spans 11 amino acids. Trimming removed 1 base from V and 4 bases from J, with 1 base in between.

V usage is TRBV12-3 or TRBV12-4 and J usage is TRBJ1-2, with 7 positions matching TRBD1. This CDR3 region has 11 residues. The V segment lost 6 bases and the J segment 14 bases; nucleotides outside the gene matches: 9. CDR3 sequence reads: CASSYRDSLTF. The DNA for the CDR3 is TGTGCCAGCAGCTACCGGGACAGCCTAACCTTC.

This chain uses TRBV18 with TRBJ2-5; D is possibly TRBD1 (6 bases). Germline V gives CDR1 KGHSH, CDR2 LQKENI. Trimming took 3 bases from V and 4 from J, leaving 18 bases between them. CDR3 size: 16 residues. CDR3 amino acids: CASSPRTVSKGETQYF. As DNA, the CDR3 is TGTGCCAGCTCACCCCGGACAGTCAGCAAGGGAGAGACCCAGTACTTC. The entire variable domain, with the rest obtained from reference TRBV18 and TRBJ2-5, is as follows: NAGVMQNPRHLVRRRGQEARLRCSPMKGHSHVYWYRQLPEEGLKFMVYLQKENIIDESGMPKERFSAEFPKEGPSILRIQQVVRGDSAAYFCASSPRTVSKGETQYFGPGTRLLVL.

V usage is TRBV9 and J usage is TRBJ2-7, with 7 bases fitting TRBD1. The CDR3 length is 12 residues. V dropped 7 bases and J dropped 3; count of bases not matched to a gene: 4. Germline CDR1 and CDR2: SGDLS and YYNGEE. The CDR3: CASGTAFYEQYF. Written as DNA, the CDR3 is TGTGCCAGCGGGACAGCCTTCTACGAGCAGTACTTC.

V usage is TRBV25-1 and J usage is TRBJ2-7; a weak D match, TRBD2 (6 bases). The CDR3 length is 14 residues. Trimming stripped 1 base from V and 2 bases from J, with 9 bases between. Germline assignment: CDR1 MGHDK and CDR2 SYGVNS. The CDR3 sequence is CASSESGAAYEQYF. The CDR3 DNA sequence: TGTGCCAGCAGTGAATCGGGAGCAGCCTACGAGCAGTACTTC.

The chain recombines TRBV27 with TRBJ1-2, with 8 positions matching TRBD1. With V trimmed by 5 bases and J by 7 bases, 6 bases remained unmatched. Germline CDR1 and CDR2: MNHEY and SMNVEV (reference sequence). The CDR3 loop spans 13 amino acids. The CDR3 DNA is TGTGCCAGCAGTCTAGGACAGGGAGGTGGCTACACCTTC. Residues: CASSLGQGGGYTF.

The DNA for the CDR3 is TGTGCCAGCAGCCAAGGGGGGGGGAATCAGCCCCAGCATTTT. Translated, it gives CASSQGGGNQPQHF. The chain recombines TRBV3-1 (or the pseudogene TRBV3-2) with TRBJ1-5; a possible D gene is TRBD1 (5 bases). Trimming cost V 1 base and J 4 bases, with 8 bases left between them. This CDR3 region has 14 residues. CDR1 and CDR2 from the germline V gene are LGHDT and YNNKEL (reference sequence).

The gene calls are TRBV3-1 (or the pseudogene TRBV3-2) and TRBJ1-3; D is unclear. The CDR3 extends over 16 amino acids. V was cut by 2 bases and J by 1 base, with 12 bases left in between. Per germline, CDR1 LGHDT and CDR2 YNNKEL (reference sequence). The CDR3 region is CASSQSEMGSGNTIYF. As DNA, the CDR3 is TGTGCCAGCAGCCAATCCGAGATGGGGTCTGGAAACACCATATATTTT.

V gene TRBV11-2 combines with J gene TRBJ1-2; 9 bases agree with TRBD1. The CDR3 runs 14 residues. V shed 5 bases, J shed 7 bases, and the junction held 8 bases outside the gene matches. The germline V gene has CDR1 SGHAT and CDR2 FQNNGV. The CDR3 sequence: CASSRPGTGSGYTF. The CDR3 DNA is TGTGCCAGCAGCCGTCCCGGGACAGGGAGTGGCTACACCTTC.

The CDR3 DNA sequence: TGTGCCAGCAGTTGGGGTGGGAGCGGTGAGCAGTTCTTC. This encodes CASSWGGSGEQFF. This chain joins TRBV27 and TRBJ2-1; tentatively, D is TRBD2 (5 bases). V shed 4 bases and J shed 9 bases, with 13 bases lying between them. CDR1 MNHEY and CDR2 SMNVEV come from the germline V gene (reference sequence). This CDR3 is built from 13 residues.

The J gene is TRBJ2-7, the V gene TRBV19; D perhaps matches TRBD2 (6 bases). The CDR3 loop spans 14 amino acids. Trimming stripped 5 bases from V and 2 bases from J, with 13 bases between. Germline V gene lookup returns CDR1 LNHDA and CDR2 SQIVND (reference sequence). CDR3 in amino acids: CASSAYSGAYEQYF. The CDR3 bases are TGTGCCAGTAGTGCCTACTCGGGAGCCTACGAGCAGTACTTC. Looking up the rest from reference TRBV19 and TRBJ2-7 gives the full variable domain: DGGITQSPKYLFRKEGQNVTLSCEQNLNHDAMYWYRQDPGQGLRLIYYSQIVNDFQKGDIAEGYSVSREKKESFPLTVTSAQKNPTAFYLCASSAYSGAYEQYFGPGTRLTVT.

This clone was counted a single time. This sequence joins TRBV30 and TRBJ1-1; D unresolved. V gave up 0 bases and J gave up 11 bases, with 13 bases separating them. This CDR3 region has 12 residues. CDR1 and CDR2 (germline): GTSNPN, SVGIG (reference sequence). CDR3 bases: TGTGCCTGGAGTGTTTGGCCCATGAACGCTTTCTTT. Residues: CAWSVWPMNAFF.

The CDR3 here is CASSLPTMKGTEAFF. The CDR3 nucleotides read TGTGCCAGCAGTTTACCGACGATGAAGGGGACTGAAGCTTTCTTT. This chain joins TRBV28 and TRBJ1-1; the D gene is possibly TRBD1 (5 bases). The CDR3 consists of 15 residues. Trimming stripped 2 bases from V and 5 bases from J, with 15 bases between. The germline V gene encodes CDR1 MDHEN and CDR2 SYDVKM.

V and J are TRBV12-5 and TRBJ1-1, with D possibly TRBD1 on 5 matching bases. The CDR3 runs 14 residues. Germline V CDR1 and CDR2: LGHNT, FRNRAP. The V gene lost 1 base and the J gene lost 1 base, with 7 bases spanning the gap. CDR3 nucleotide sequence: TGTGCTAGTGGTTTGGGACAGAGGAACACTGAAGCTTTCTTT. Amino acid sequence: CASGLGQRNTEAFF.

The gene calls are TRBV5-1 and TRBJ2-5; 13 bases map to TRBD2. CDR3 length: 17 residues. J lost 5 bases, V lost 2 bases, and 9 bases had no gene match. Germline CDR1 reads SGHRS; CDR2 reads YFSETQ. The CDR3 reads CASSFGTSGAFGETQYF. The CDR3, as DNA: TGCGCCAGCAGCTTCGGGACTAGCGGGGCCTTCGGGGAGACCCAGTACTTC.

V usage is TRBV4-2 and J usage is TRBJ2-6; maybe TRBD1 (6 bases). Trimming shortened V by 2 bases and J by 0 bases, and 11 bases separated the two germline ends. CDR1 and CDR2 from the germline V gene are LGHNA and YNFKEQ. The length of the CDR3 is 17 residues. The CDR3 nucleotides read TGTGCCAGCAGCCAAAACCCAGGGGTCTCTGGGGCCAACGTCCTGACTTTC. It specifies CASSQNPGVSGANVLTF.

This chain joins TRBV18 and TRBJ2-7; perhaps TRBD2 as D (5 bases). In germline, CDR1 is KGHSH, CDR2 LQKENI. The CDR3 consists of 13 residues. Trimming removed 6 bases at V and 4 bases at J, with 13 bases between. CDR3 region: CASSRSSGYEQYF. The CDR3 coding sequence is TGTGCCAGCTCGCGCTCTTCGGGGTACGAGCAGTACTTC.

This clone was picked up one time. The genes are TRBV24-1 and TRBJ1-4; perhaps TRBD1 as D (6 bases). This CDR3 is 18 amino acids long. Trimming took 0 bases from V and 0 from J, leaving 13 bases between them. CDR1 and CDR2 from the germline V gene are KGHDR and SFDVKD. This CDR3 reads CATSDLGGPPPTNEKLFF. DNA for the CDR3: TGTGCCACCAGTGATTTGGGGGGGCCACCACCAACTAATGAAAAACTGTTTTTT.

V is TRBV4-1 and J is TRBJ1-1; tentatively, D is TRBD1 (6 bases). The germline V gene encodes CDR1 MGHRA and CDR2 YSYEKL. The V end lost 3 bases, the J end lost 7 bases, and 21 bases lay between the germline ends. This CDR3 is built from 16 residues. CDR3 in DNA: TGCGCCAGCAGCCACGCGTATTACCCGGGACAAGGTGAAGCTTTCTTT. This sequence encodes CASSHAYYPGQGEAFF.

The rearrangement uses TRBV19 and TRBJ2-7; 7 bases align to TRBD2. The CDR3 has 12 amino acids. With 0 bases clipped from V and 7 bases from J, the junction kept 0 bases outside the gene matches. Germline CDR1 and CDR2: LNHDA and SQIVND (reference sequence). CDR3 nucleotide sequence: TGTGCCAGTAGTATAGAGGGAGGGGAGCAGTACTTC. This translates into CASSIEGGEQYF.

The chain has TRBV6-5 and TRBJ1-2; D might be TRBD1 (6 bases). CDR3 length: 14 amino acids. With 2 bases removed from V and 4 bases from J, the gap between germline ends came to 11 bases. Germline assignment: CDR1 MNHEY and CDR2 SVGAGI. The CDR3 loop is CASSYGGRGYGYTF. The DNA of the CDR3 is TGTGCCAGCAGTTACGGTGGCAGGGGCTATGGCTACACCTTC.

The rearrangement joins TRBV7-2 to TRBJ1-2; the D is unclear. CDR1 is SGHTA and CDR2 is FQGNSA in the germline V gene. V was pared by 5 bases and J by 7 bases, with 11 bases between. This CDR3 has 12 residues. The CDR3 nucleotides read TGTGCCAGCAGCCTCGCGAAGGGTGGCTACACCTTC. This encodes CASSLAKGGYTF.

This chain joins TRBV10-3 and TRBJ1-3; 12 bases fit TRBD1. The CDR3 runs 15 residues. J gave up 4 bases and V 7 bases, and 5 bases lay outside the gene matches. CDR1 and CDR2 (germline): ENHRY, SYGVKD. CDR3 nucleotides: TGTGCCATCATGGGACAGGGGGCGCGAGGAAACACCATATATTTT. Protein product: CAIMGQGARGNTIYF.

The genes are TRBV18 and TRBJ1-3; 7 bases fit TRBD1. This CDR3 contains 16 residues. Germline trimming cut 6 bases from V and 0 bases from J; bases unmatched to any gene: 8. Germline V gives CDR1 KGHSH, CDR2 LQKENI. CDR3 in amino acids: CASSERQGRSGNTIYF. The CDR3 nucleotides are TGTGCCAGCTCTGAGCGACAGGGACGCTCTGGAAACACCATATATTTT.